One and the same sample provided the 26 T cell receptor beta chains below, sequenced in a study of T cells in Graves' hyperthyroidism and ophthalmopathy. RNA transcripts gave rise to amplified TCR beta CDR3 regions. A first-round RT-PCR of the TCR CDR3 used the HTBI primer set. MiXCR, applied by TCRdb to the multiplex PCR reads, yields one record per CDR3 protein. The data show 600,000 or so distinct CDR3 sequences, with just over 45% seen just once and 8.2% held by the top ten. The sample comprised peripheral blood or thyroid tissue (not recorded which). Every receptor here comes from a young woman with Graves' hyperthyroidism.

This clonotype was seen only once. The chain uses TRBV19 and TRBJ1-1; TRBD1 aligns across 8 bases. J lost 6 bases, V lost 5 bases, and 17 bases had no gene match. Germline loops: CDR1 LNHDA, CDR2 SQIVND (reference sequence). This CDR3 comprises 17 residues. CDR3 in amino acids: CASSFSGTGGWIAEAFF. CDR3 DNA sequence: TGTGCCAGTAGTTTCTCCGGGACAGGTGGGTGGATCGCTGAAGCTTTCTTT.

V is TRBV9 and J is TRBJ2-7, with 11 nucleotides matching TRBD1. V lost 5 bases to trimming and J lost 4 bases; unmatched junction nucleotides: 2. The CDR3 has 13 amino acids. Germline V CDR1 and CDR2: SGDLS, YYNGEE. CDR3 in DNA: TGTGCCAGCAGGGGACAGGGGGTTTACGAGCAGTACTTC. It yields the protein CASRGQGVYEQYF.

There are a few counts of this clonotype. V gene TRBV11-2 combines with J gene TRBJ1-1; D is uncertain. V lost 5 bases and J 1 base, leaving 11 bases between the germline ends. Germline V gene lookup returns CDR1 SGHAT and CDR2 FQNNGV. The CDR3 is 14 amino acids. The CDR3 bases are TGTGCCAGCAGCCCCCGAGGCAAGAACACTGAAGCTTTCTTT. It translates to CASSPRGKNTEAFF.

This chain links TRBV9 with TRBJ2-7, with D unresolved. This CDR3 has 15 amino acids. V was cut by 4 bases and J by 1 base, with 15 bases left in between. Germline CDR1 and CDR2: SGDLS and YYNGEE. Here the CDR3 reads CASSLDTYPSYEQYF. The CDR3 DNA follows: TGTGCCAGCAGCCTCGACACTTATCCATCCTACGAGCAGTACTTC.

For this clonotype: A much larger clone lies a single base off, so this may be a read error. The CDR3 DNA sequence: TGTGTCAGCAGCGCAGGGACTTATGGCTACACCTTC. As protein: CVSSAGTYGYTF. V usage is TRBV9 and J usage is TRBJ1-2; TRBD1 might be the D (5 bases). The germline V gene encodes CDR1 SGDLS and CDR2 YYNGEE. The CDR3 contains 12 residues.

This clonotype has just one count. The V call is TRBV7-3, the J call TRBJ2-7; TRBD2 aligns across 7 bases. This CDR3 region has 11 residues. The V gene end was trimmed by 5 bases and the J gene end by 9 bases; junction bases not matched to a gene: 4. From germline, CDR1 is SGHTA and CDR2 FQGTGA. The chain's CDR3 is CASSQGRGQYF. As DNA, the CDR3 is TGTGCCAGCAGCCAAGGGAGGGGGCAGTACTTC.

V gene TRBV7-2 combines with J gene TRBJ1-3; TRBD1 is a possible D gene (5 bases). The CDR3 has 17 residues. The V end lost 0 bases, the J end lost 0 bases, and 12 bases lay between the germline ends. Germline CDR1 reads SGHTA; CDR2 reads FQGNSA. CDR3 protein: CASSLASPGFSGNTIYF. DNA for the CDR3: TGTGCCAGCAGCTTAGCTTCCCCAGGGTTCTCTGGAAACACCATATATTTT. Complete variable domain (other parts from reference TRBV7-2 and TRBJ1-3): GAGVSQSPSNKVTEKGKDVELRCDPISGHTALYWYRQSLGQGLEFLIYFQGNSAPDKSGLPSDRFSAERTGGSVSTLTIQRTQQEDSAVYLCASSLASPGFSGNTIYFGEGSWLTVV.

This clonotype was observed a handful of times. This CDR3 is CASKTSQAGELFF. CDR3 DNA sequence: TGTGCCAGCAAGACTAGCCAAGCCGGGGAGCTGTTTTTT. V is TRBV6-5 and J is TRBJ2-2; 7 bases are shared with TRBD2. The CDR3 has 13 residues. Trimming took 7 bases from V and 6 from J; bases not matched to a gene: 5. Looked up from germline, CDR1 is MNHEY and CDR2 is SVGAGI.

At least ten counts were recorded for this clonotype. The chain couples TRBV7-2 to TRBJ2-2; D call uncertain. Trimming shortened V by 5 bases and J by 2 bases, and 12 bases separated the two germline ends. The CDR3 is made up of 15 amino acids. Germline CDR1 and CDR2: SGHTA and FQGNSA. CDR3 nucleotides: TGTGCCAGCAGCCTACGGACCGGTAACACCGGGGAGCTGTTTTTT. It codes for CASSLRTGNTGELFF.

This clonotype was seen a few times. The CDR3: CASSEGGLTITYEQYF. CDR3 nucleotides: TGTGCCAGCAGTGAAGGGGGACTTACGATAACCTACGAGCAGTACTTC. This chain connects TRBV2 to TRBJ2-7; D may be TRBD2 (6 bases). Germline CDR1 reads SNHLY; CDR2 reads FYNNEI. This CDR3 region has 16 residues. The ends were cut back, 1 base at V and 2 bases at J, with 15 bases in the middle.

Regarding this clonotype: This could be a read error, since a much larger clone is one nucleotide away. The chain joins TRBV16 to TRBJ1-2, with 10 bases aligning to TRBD1. The germline V gene has CDR1 KGHSY and CDR2 FQNENV. The CDR3 is made up of 13 amino acids. CDR3 sequence reads: CACSQPTGGGYTF. In DNA, the CDR3 is TGTGCCTGCAGCCAACCGACAGGGGGCGGCTACACCTTC.

The chain links TRBV10-3 to TRBJ1-2; TRBD1 aligns across 10 bases. CDR1 is ENHRY, CDR2 SYGVKD, per germline. This CDR3 region has 15 residues. Trimming cost V 4 bases and J 2 bases; bases outside gene matches: 4. CDR3 sequence (DNA): TGTGCCATCAGTGGGGGACAGGGGACGAACTATGGCTACACCTTC. As protein: CAISGGQGTNYGYTF.

The chain combines TRBV20-1 with TRBJ1-6; no clear D gene. The V gene's germline CDR1 is DFQATT and CDR2 SNEGSKA (reference sequence). V was clipped by 3 bases and J by 10 bases, with 4 bases between them. This CDR3 comprises 10 residues. CDR3 sequence (DNA): TGCAGTGCTAGTCGCTCACCCCTCCACTTT. Translating it yields CSASRSPLHF.

In the case of this clonotype: One end of the junction fails to match germline, which may point to a read error. The chain is built from TRBV25-1 and TRBJ1-2; 7 nucleotides line up with TRBD1. Germline V lookup: CDR1 MGHDK, CDR2 SYGVNS. This CDR3 region has 14 residues. CDR3 loop: CASSQTTGTHGYTF. The CDR3 DNA sequence: TGCGCCAGCAGCCAGACGACAGGGACGCACGGCTACACCTTC.

This chain joins TRBV14 and TRBJ2-6; no firm D call. Trimming pared 4 bases from V and 5 bases from J, leaving 6 bases between. In germline, CDR1 is SGHDN, CDR2 FVKESK. The CDR3 consists of 13 residues. CDR3 sequence (DNA): TGTGCCAGCAGCCGAGTCAGGGCCAACGTCCTGACTTTC. Translating it yields CASSRVRANVLTF. Together with reference TRBV14 and TRBJ2-6, the CDR3 gives the full variable domain: EAGVTQFPSHSVIEKGQTVTLRCDPISGHDNLYWYRRVMGKEIKFLLHFVKESKQDESGMPNNRFLAERTGGTYSTLKVQPAELEDSGVYFCASSRVRANVLTFGAGSRLTVL.

Only a few counts were recorded for this clonotype. The V gene is TRBV20-1, the J gene TRBJ1-2; D may be TRBD1 (6 bases). With 5 bases removed from V and 0 bases from J, the gap between germline ends came to 13 bases. The germline gives CDR1 DFQATT, CDR2 SNEGSKA (reference sequence). The CDR3 is 14 residues long. This CDR3 reads CSAALDSTNYGYTF. CDR3 DNA: TGCAGTGCTGCCTTGGACAGCACTAACTATGGCTACACCTTC.

This clonotype was detected only a few times. This chain connects TRBV2 to TRBJ2-5; D is ambiguous. Trimming shortened V by 8 bases and J by 2 bases, and 12 bases separated the two germline ends. The CDR3 has 13 residues. CDR1 is SNHLY and CDR2 is FYNNEI in the germline V gene. The CDR3, as DNA: TGTGCCAGCGCCAGGACCCTACAAGAGACCCAGTACTTC. Protein sequence: CASARTLQETQYF.

This clonotype came up many times. The chain employs TRBV2 and TRBJ1-1, with a tentative D call TRBD1 (5 bases). In germline, CDR1 is SNHLY, CDR2 FYNNEI. V was trimmed by 9 bases and J by 4 bases, leaving 15 bases between them. The CDR3 is made up of 13 amino acids. The CDR3 DNA is TGTGCCAGTAGCCCGGGGAGGGGCACTGAAGCTTTCTTT. Protein sequence: CASSPGRGTEAFF.

This clonotype was counted at least ten times. The rearrangement joins TRBV12-5 to TRBJ1-5; no clear D. The germline V and J ends were trimmed by 2 bases and 7 bases, with 6 bases remaining between them. CDR3 length equals 12 residues. CDR1 and CDR2 from the germline V gene are LGHNT and FRNRAP. The CDR3 nucleotides are TGTGCTAGTGGTTTGCCGTTACAGCCCCAGCATTTT. Protein product: CASGLPLQPQHF. The full variable domain, completed using reference TRBV12-5 and TRBJ1-5, is DARVTQTPRHKVTEMGQEVTMRCQPILGHNTVFWYRQTMMQGLELLAYFRNRAPLDDSGMPKDRFSAEMPDATLATLKIQPSEPRDSAVYFCASGLPLQPQHFGDGTRLSIL.

This clonotype was seen ten or more times. The chain recombines TRBV5-1 with TRBJ1-6; D may be TRBD1 (6 bases). CDR3 length: 16 residues. Germline assignment: CDR1 SGHRS and CDR2 YFSETQ. Trimming took off 3 bases at V and 7 bases at J, with 17 bases between the two ends. CDR3: CASSWWAGTPNSPLHF. The DNA of the CDR3 is TGCGCCAGCAGCTGGTGGGCCGGGACACCGAATTCACCCCTCCACTTT.

This clonotype was counted a few times. The gene calls are TRBV2 and TRBJ2-5; D perhaps matches TRBD2 (5 bases). The ends were cut back, 7 bases at V and 2 bases at J, with 11 bases in the middle. Germline CDR1 reads SNHLY; CDR2 reads FYNNEI. The CDR3 is 13 amino acids. In nucleotides, the CDR3 is TGTGCCAGCACCAGGTGGAGGCAAGAGACCCAGTACTTC. Translating it yields CASTRWRQETQYF.

The rearrangement uses TRBV7-3 and TRBJ2-5; D is perhaps TRBD2 (6 bases). CDR3 length equals 15 residues. Trimming cost V 3 bases and J 5 bases, with 16 bases left between them. The V gene's germline CDR1 is SGHTA and CDR2 FQGTGA. The chain's CDR3 is CASSFNVGLRETQYF. Here the CDR3 DNA reads TGTGCCAGCAGCTTCAATGTGGGACTTCGCGAGACCCAGTACTTC.

This clonotype was observed a handful of times. V usage is TRBV20-1 and J usage is TRBJ2-7, with TRBD1 matching over 7 bases. CDR3 size: 15 residues. Trimming took 1 base from V and 2 from J; bases not matched to a gene: 8. Germline V gene data show CDR1 as DFQATT and CDR2 as SNEGSKA (reference sequence). CDR3 nucleotides: TGCAGTGCTAGAGGGACGTCGGGACAGACCTACGAGCAGTACTTC. It translates to CSARGTSGQTYEQYF.

This chain joins TRBV20-1 and TRBJ1-2, with 10 bases matching TRBD1. The CDR3 covers 14 residues. With V trimmed by 6 bases and J by 1 base, 5 bases remained unmatched. CDR1 and CDR2 from the germline V gene are DFQATT and SNEGSKA (reference sequence). The CDR3 spells CSARGQGINYGYTF. The CDR3 DNA is TGCAGTGCCAGGGGACAGGGGATTAACTATGGCTACACCTTC.

This clonotype was seen a few times. The chain carries TRBV7-8 and TRBJ2-5, with 7 positions matching TRBD2. The CDR3 runs 16 residues. Germline values: CDR1 SGHVS, CDR2 FQNEAQ. V lost 3 bases to trimming and J lost 4 bases; unmatched junction nucleotides: 11. The CDR3 here is CASSLGGRGTRETQYF. Here the CDR3 DNA reads TGTGCCAGCAGCTTGGGCGGGAGAGGTACTAGAGAGACCCAGTACTTC. The complete variable domain, with remaining parts taken from reference TRBV7-8 and TRBJ2-5, reads GAGVSQSPRYKVAKRGQDVALRCDPISGHVSLFWYQQALGQGPEFLTYFQNEAQLDKSGLPSDRFFAERPEGSVSTLKIQRTQQEDSAVYLCASSLGGRGTRETQYFGPGTRLLVL.

This chain joins TRBV7-9 and TRBJ1-1, with no clear D. The CDR3 contains 13 residues. The ends were cut back, 4 bases at V and 3 bases at J, with 9 bases in the middle. Germline V lookup: CDR1 SEHNR, CDR2 FQNEAQ (reference sequence). Written as DNA, the CDR3 is TGTGCCAGCAGCTCTTTAGGGTACACTGAAGCTTTCTTT. Protein: CASSSLGYTEAFF.